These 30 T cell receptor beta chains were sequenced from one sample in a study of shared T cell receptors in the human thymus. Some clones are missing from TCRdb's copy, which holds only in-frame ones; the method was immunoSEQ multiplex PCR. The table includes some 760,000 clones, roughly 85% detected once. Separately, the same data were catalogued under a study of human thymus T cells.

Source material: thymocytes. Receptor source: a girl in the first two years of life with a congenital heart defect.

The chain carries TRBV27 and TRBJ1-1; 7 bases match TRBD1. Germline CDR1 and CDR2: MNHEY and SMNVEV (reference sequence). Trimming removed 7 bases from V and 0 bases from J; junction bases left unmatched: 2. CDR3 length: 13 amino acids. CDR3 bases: TGTGCCAGCACGGGACAGCTGAACACTGAAGCTTTCTTT. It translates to CASTGQLNTEAFF.

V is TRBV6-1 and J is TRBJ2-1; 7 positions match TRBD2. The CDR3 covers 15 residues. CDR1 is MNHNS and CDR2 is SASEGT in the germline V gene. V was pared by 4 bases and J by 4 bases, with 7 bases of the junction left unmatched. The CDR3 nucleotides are TGTGCCAGCAGTGGGGGGAGGGACGGGTACAATGAGCAGTTCTTC. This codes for CASSGGRDGYNEQFF.

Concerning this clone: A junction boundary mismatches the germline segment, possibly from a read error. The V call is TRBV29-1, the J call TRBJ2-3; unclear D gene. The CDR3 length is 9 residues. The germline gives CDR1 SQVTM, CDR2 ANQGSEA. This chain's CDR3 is CSARWFGDF. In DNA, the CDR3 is TGCAGCGCGAGATGGTTTGGAGATTTT.

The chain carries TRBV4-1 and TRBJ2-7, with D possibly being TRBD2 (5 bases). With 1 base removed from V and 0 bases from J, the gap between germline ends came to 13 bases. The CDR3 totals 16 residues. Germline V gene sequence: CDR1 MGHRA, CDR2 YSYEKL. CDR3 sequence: CASSQVTPGGSYEQYF. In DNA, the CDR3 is TGCGCCAGCAGCCAAGTGACTCCAGGAGGCTCCTACGAGCAGTACTTC.

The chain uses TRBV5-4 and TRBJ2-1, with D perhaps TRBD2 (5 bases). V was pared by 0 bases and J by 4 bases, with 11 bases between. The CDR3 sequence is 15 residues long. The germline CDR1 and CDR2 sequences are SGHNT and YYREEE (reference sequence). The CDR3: CASSLVGGPYNEQFF. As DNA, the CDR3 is TGTGCCAGCAGCTTGGTAGGAGGTCCATACAATGAGCAGTTCTTC. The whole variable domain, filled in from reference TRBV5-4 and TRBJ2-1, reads ETGVTQSPTHLIKTRGQQVTLRCSSQSGHNTVSWYQQALGQGPQFIFQYYREEENGRGNFPPRFSGLQFPNYSSELNVNALELDDSALYLCASSLVGGPYNEQFFGPGTRLTVL.

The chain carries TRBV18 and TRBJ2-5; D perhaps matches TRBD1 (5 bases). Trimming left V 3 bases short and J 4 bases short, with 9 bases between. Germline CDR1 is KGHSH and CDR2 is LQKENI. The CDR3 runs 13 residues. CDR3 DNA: TGTGCCAGCTCACCGGGCCAGGGAGAGACCCAGTACTTC. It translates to CASSPGQGETQYF.

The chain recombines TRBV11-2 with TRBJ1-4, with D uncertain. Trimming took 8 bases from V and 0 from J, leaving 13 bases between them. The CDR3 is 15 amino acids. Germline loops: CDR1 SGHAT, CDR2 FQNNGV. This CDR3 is CASCRTPSTNEKLFF. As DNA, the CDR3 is TGTGCCAGCTGCCGGACTCCTTCAACTAATGAAAAACTGTTTTTT. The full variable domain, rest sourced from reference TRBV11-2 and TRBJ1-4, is EAGVAQSPRYKIIEKRQSVAFWCNPISGHATLYWYQQILGQGPKLLIQFQNNGVVDDSQLPKDRFSAERLKGVDSTLKIQPAKLEDSAVYLCASCRTPSTNEKLFFGSGTQLSVL.

CDR3 nucleotide sequence: TGTGCCAGCAGCTTCCCCTTCGACAGGGCCACTGGCTACACCTTC. Translating it yields CASSFPFDRATGYTF. The rearrangement links TRBV5-8 to TRBJ1-2, with 7 nucleotides matching TRBD1. The CDR3 is 15 residues long. In germline, CDR1 is SGHTS, CDR2 YDEGEE. The junction had 11 bases not matched to a gene; V was cut back by 2 bases and J by 7 bases. Combining the CDR3 with reference TRBV5-8 and TRBJ1-2 gives the whole variable domain EAGVTQSPTHLIKTRGQQATLRCSPISGHTSVYWYQQALGLGLQFLLWYDEGEERNRGNFPPRFSGRQFPNYSSELNVNALELEDSALYLCASSFPFDRATGYTFGSGTRLTVV.

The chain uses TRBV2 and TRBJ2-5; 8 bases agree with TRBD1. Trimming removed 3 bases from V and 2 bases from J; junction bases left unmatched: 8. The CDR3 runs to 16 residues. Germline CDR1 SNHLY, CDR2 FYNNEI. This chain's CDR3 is CASSDPHDRGQETQYF. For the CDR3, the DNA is TGTGCCAGCAGTGACCCCCACGACAGGGGACAAGAGACCCAGTACTTC.

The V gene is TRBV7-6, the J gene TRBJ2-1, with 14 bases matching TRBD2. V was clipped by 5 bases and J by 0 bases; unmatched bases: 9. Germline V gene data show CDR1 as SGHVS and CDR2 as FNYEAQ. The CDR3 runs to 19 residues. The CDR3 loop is CASSPGLAGGPSSYNEQFF. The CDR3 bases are TGTGCCAGCAGCCCTGGACTAGCGGGGGGCCCTAGCTCCTACAATGAGCAGTTCTTC.

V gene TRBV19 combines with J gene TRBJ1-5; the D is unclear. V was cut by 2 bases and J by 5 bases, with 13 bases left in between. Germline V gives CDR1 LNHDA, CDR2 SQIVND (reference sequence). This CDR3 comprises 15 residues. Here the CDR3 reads CASSIKWQVDQPQHF. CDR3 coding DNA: TGTGCCAGTAGTATAAAGTGGCAGGTCGATCAGCCCCAGCATTTT.

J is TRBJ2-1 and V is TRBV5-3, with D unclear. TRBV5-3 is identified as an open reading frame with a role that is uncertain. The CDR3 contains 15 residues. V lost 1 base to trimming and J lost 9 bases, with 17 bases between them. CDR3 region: CARSLSRPARGEQFF. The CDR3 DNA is TGTGCCAGAAGCTTGTCAAGACCAGCGAGAGGTGAGCAGTTCTTC.

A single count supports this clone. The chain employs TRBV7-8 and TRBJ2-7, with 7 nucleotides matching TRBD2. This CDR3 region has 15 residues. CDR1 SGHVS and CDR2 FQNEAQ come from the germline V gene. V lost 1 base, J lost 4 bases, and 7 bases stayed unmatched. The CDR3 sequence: CASSLEWGRAYEQYF. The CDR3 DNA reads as TGTGCCAGCAGCTTAGAATGGGGGAGGGCGTACGAGCAGTACTTC.

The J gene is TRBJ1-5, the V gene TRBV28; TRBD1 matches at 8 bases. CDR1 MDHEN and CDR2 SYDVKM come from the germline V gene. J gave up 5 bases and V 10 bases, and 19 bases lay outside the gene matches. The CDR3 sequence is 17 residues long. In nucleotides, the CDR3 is TGTGCCACTGGGATACAGGGGGTCGACAAAGAGGATCAGCCCCAGCATTTT. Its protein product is CATGIQGVDKEDQPQHF.

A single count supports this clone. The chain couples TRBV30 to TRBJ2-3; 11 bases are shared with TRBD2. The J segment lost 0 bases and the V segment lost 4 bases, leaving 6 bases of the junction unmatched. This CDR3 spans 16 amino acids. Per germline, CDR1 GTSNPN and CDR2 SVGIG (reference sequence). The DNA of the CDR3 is TGTGCCTGGATTTCGACTAGCGGGATGAGCACAGATACGCAGTATTTT. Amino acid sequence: CAWISTSGMSTDTQYF.

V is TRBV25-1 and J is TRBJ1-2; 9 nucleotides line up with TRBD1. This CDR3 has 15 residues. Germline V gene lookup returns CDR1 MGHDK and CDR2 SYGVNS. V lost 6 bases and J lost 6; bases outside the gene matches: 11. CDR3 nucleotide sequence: TGTGCCAGCAGCCGCCATCCGGGACAGGGCGATGGCTACACCTTC. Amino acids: CASSRHPGQGDGYTF.

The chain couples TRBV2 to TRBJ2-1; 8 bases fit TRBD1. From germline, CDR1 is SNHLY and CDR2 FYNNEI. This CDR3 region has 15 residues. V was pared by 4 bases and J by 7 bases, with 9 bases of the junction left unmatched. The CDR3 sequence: CASSVGQGAGNEQFF. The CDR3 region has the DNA TGTGCCAGCAGTGTAGGGCAGGGGGCAGGAAATGAGCAGTTCTTC.

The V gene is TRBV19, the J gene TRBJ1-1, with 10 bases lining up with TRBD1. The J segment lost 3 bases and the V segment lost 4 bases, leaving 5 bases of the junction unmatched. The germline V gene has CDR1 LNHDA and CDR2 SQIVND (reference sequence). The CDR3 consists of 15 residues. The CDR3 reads CASSNRDRGDTEAFF. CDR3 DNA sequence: TGTGCCAGTAGTAACCGGGACAGGGGAGACACTGAAGCTTTCTTT. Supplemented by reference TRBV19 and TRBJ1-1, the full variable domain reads DGGITQSPKYLFRKEGQNVTLSCEQNLNHDAMYWYRQDPGQGLRLIYYSQIVNDFQKGDIAEGYSVSREKKESFPLTVTSAQKNPTAFYLCASSNRDRGDTEAFFGQGTRLTVV.

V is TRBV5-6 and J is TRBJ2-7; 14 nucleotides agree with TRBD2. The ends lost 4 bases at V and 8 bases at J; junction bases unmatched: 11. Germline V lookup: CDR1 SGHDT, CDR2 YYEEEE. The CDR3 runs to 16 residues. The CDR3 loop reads CASSQKGGLAGEKQYF. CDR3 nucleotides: TGTGCCAGCAGCCAGAAGGGGGGACTAGCGGGGGAGAAGCAGTACTTC.

The CDR3 protein is CASSLRDRGDSPLHF. CDR3 DNA: TGTGCCAGCAGTTTAAGGGACAGGGGGGATTCACCCCTCCACTTT. The V call is TRBV27, the J call TRBJ1-6, with 11 bases aligning to TRBD1. CDR3 size: 15 residues. Trimming removed 2 bases from V and 8 bases from J; junction bases left unmatched: 2. CDR1 and CDR2 (germline): MNHEY, SMNVEV (reference sequence).

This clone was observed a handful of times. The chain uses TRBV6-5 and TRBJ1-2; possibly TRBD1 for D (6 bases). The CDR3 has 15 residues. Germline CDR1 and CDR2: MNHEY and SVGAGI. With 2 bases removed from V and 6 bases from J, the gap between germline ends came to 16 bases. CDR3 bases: TGTGCCAGCAGTTACCGCCCGGGACAAATGGATGGCTACACCTTC. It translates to CASSYRPGQMDGYTF.

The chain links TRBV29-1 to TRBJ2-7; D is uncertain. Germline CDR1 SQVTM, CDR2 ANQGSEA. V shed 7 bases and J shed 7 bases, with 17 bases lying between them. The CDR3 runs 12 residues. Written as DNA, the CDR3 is TGCAGCGGAGGTAATAGGATATGGGAGCAGTACTTC. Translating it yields CSGGNRIWEQYF.

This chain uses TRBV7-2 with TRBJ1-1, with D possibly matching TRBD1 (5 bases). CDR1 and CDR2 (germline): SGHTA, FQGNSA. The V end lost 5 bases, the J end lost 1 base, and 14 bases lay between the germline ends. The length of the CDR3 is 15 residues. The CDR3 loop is CASSPNRQPNTEAFF. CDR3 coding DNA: TGTGCCAGCAGCCCAAATAGACAGCCGAACACTGAAGCTTTCTTT.

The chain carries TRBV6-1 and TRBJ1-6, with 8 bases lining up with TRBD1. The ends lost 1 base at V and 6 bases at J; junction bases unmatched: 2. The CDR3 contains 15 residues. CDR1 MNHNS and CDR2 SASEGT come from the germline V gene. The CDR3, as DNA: TGTGCCAGCAGTGAAGGGACAGGGATTAATTCACCCCTCCACTTT. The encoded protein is CASSEGTGINSPLHF.

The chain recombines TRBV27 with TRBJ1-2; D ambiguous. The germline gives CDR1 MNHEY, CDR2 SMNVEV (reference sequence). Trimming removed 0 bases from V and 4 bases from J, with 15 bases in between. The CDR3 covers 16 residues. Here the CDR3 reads CASSLSSRSPSYGYTF. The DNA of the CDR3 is TGTGCCAGCAGTTTATCCTCTCGGTCACCTTCCTATGGCTACACCTTC.

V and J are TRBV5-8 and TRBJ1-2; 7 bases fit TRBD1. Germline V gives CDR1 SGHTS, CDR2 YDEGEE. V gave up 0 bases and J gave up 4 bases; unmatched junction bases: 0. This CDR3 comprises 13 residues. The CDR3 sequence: CASSLAGGYGYTF. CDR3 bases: TGTGCCAGCAGCTTGGCAGGGGGCTATGGCTACACCTTC.

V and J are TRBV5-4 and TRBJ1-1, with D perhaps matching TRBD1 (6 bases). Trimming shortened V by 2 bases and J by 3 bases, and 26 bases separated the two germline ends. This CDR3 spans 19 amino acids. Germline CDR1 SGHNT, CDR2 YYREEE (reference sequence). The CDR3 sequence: CASSFEGMWGRWSDTEAFF. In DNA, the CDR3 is TGTGCCAGCAGCTTTGAGGGTATGTGGGGGCGCTGGTCTGACACTGAAGCTTTCTTT.

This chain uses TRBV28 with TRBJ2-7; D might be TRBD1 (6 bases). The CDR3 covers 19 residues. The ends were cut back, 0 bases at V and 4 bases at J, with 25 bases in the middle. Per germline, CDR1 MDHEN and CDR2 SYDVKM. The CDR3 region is CASSLCPPGVGARGYEQYF. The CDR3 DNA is TGTGCCAGCAGTTTATGCCCGCCGGGTGTCGGGGCGAGGGGGTACGAGCAGTACTTC.

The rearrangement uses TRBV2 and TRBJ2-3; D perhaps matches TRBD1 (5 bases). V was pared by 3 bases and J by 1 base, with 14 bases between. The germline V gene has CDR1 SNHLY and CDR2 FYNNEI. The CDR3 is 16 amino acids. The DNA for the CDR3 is TGTGCCAGCAGTGACTTAGGGGCTCGGGGCACAGATACGCAGTATTTT. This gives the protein CASSDLGARGTDTQYF.

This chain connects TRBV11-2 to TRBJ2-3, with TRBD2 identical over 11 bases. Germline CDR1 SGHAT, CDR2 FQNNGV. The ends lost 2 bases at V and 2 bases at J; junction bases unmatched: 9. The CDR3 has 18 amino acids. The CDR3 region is CASSLPRSSGGTTDTQYF. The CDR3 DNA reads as TGTGCCAGCAGCTTACCGAGGTCTAGCGGGGGGACCACAGATACGCAGTATTTT.